A selection of T cell receptor beta chains follows, all from one sample in a study of regulatory T cells in long-lasting Graves disease. TCRdb analysed the multiplex PCR reads with MiXCR anew, one entry per CDR3 protein. The sample lists 450,000 or so distinct CDR3 sequences; roughly 20% were seen once. The sample here was peripheral blood mononuclear cells (PBMCs), taken when the disease was refractory, from a patient treated with antithyroid drugs. These TCRs come from a female donor with Graves disease. Each CDR3 is given with its conserved first and last residue. Each record gives: J gene, D gene, clone size, V gene, CDR3 length, CDR3 DNA, CDR3 protein. A D gene is named only where the DNA matches it firmly. The listing skips clone size in some rows; elsewhere it reads once, few, many or a size class.

j_gene: TRBJ1-5
d_gene: NA
abundance: many
v_gene: TRBV11-2
len: 14
CDR3nt: TGTGCCAGCTCCCAAACAGGGAGCAATCAGCCCCAGCATTTT
CDR3aa: CASSQTGSNQPQHF

j_gene: TRBJ1-1
d_gene: NA
abundance: few
v_gene: TRBV29-1
len: 12
CDR3nt: TGCAGCGTTTTATGTTGTGGGAGTGAAGCTTTCTTT
CDR3aa: CSVLCCGSEAFF

j_gene: TRBJ1-1
d_gene: TRBD1
abundance: few
v_gene: TRBV19
len: 15
CDR3nt: TGTGCCAGCCAGGGACAGATGTTCATGAACACTGAAGCTTTCTTT
CDR3aa: CASQGQMFMNTEAFF

j_gene: TRBJ2-5
d_gene: NA
abundance: few
v_gene: TRBV29-1
len: 15
CDR3nt: TGCAGCGTTGAACGTCTGGGCACGGAACAAGAGACCCAGTACTTC
CDR3aa: CSVERLGTEQETQYF

j_gene: TRBJ2-6
d_gene: NA
abundance: NA
v_gene: TRBV18
len: 16
CDR3nt: TGTGCCAGCTCACGGACATGGGCAGCTGGGGCCAACGTCCTGACTTTC
CDR3aa: CASSRTWAAGANVLTF

j_gene: TRBJ1-6
d_gene: NA
abundance: NA
v_gene: TRBV20-1
len: 16
CDR3nt: TGCAGTGCAACCGACAGATCAGGTCCCTATAATTCACCCCTCCACTTT
CDR3aa: CSATDRSGPYNSPLHF

j_gene: TRBJ2-1
d_gene: TRBD2
abundance: NA
v_gene: TRBV27
len: 16
CDR3nt: TGTGCCAGTCACGGGACTAGCGGGTATACCTACAATGAGCAGTTCTTC
CDR3aa: CASHGTSGYTYNEQFF

j_gene: TRBJ1-5
d_gene: NA
abundance: NA
v_gene: TRBV19
len: 14
CDR3nt: TGTGCCACCTCAGGACAGTATAGCAATCAGCCCCAGCATTTT
CDR3aa: CATSGQYSNQPQHF

j_gene: TRBJ2-7
d_gene: TRBD1
abundance: NA
v_gene: TRBV6-5
len: 17
CDR3nt: TGTGCCAGCAGTTTGAACGCCGGGACAGAGAGCTCCTACGAGCAGTACTTC
CDR3aa: CASSLNAGTESSYEQYF

j_gene: TRBJ1-2
d_gene: TRBD1
abundance: many
v_gene: TRBV12-3/TRBV12-4
len: 14
CDR3nt: TGTGCCAGCAGCCTAGGACAGGCGAACTATGGCTACACCTTC
CDR3aa: CASSLGQANYGYTF

j_gene: TRBJ2-2
d_gene: TRBD2
abundance: NA
v_gene: TRBV3-1
len: 15
CDR3nt: TGTGCCAGCAGCCAAGCCGCGGGGGGCCCAGGGGAGCTGTTTTTT
CDR3aa: CASSQAAGGPGELFF

j_gene: TRBJ1-5
d_gene: NA
abundance: NA
v_gene: TRBV6-2/TRBV6-3
len: 14
CDR3nt: TGTGCCAGCAGTCGGCAACCATTTGATCAGCCCCAGCATTTT
CDR3aa: CASSRQPFDQPQHF

j_gene: TRBJ1-6
d_gene: TRBD1
abundance: NA
v_gene: TRBV5-4
len: 15
CDR3nt: TGTGCCAGCAGCTCGCCTCGGGGACAGAATTCACCCCTCCACTTT
CDR3aa: CASSSPRGQNSPLHF

j_gene: TRBJ1-2
d_gene: TRBD1
abundance: NA
v_gene: TRBV12-3/TRBV12-4
len: 13
CDR3nt: TGTGCCAGCAGACCCGGGACAGGGTACGGCTACACCTTC
CDR3aa: CASRPGTGYGYTF

j_gene: TRBJ2-7
d_gene: TRBD2
abundance: many
v_gene: TRBV6-1
len: 16
CDR3nt: TGTGCCAGCAGTGAATTAGCGGGCCTGGGAACCTACGAGCAGTACTTC
CDR3aa: CASSELAGLGTYEQYF

j_gene: TRBJ1-4
d_gene: NA
abundance: once
v_gene: TRBV19
len: 14
CDR3nt: TGTGCCAGTAGTAAACAGGGTTTTCGAGAAAAACTGTTTTTT
CDR3aa: CASSKQGFREKLFF